Presented here are 14 T cell receptor beta chains from one specimen sequenced in a study of cytotoxic CD8 clonotypes in ibrutinib-treated CLL (dated by TCRdb to the early 2020s). Library construction relied on the immunoSEQ multiplex PCR assay. As stored in TCRdb, this immuneACCESS dataset retains in-frame rearrangements with V and J assigned. A fraction of the clones does not appear; measured against another copy, unresolved V genes explain less than half of the discrepancy, and the remainder lacks a known reason. The sample data list 100,000 to 150,000 clones, and approximately 83% of these were observed just once. Clones ranked in the top ten supply about 2.1% of the sample. The sample's time point label is to be understood as: around 25 months on ibrutinib. Sample: PBMCs, taken after 24 months of ibrutinib treatment. These receptors were taken from a human donor with chronic lymphocytic leukemia.

This clone was seen a handful of times. This chain uses TRBV7-9 with TRBJ1-2; the D gene is possibly TRBD1 (5 bases). Trimming pared 5 bases from V and 1 base from J, leaving 11 bases between. The CDR3 covers 14 residues. Germline CDR1 SEHNR, CDR2 FQNEAQ (reference sequence). The CDR3 is CASSRDLFNYGYTF. CDR3 DNA: TGTGCCAGCAGCCGGGACCTCTTTAACTATGGCTACACCTTC.

The DNA for the CDR3 is TGTGCCAGCATTGGCTCAACCCATACCGGGGAGCTGTTTTTT. It yields the protein CASIGSTHTGELFF. The chain joins TRBV28 to TRBJ2-2; D is uncertain. Germline lookup yields CDR1 MDHEN and CDR2 SYDVKM. The V end lost 7 bases, the J end lost 5 bases, and 14 bases lay between the germline ends. This CDR3 spans 14 amino acids.

This clone was detected once. The chain recombines TRBV11-1 with TRBJ2-2; possibly TRBD1 for D (6 bases). CDR1 and CDR2 from the germline V gene are SGHAT and FQDESV (reference sequence). Trimming stripped 1 base from V and 7 bases from J, with 10 bases between. This CDR3 contains 14 residues. The CDR3 sequence is CASSLERGGGELFF. In nucleotides, the CDR3 is TGTGCCAGCAGCTTAGAAAGAGGGGGCGGGGAGCTGTTTTTT.

The chain has TRBV7-2 and TRBJ2-7; TRBD2 agrees at 8 bases. V lost 1 base to trimming and J lost 3 bases; unmatched junction nucleotides: 5. The germline gives CDR1 SGHTA, CDR2 FQGNSA. This CDR3 region has 15 residues. The CDR3 spells CASSLVSGSRYEQYF. Here the CDR3 DNA reads TGTGCCAGCAGCTTAGTGAGCGGGAGCCGCTACGAGCAGTACTTC.

The CDR3 coding sequence is TGTGCCAGCAGAGTCCGAGCGGGGGCCGATTACGAGCAGTACTTC. Amino acid sequence: CASRVRAGADYEQYF. This chain links TRBV5-5 with TRBJ2-7, with 8 bases identical to TRBD2. The CDR3 is 15 residues long. Germline V gene sequence: CDR1 SGHKS, CDR2 YYEKEE (reference sequence). J lost 4 bases, V lost 5 bases, and 11 bases had no gene match.

The chain employs TRBV7-2 and TRBJ1-5; D is unclear. Germline CDR1 and CDR2: SGHTA and FQGNSA. The CDR3 runs to 12 residues. Trimming pared 2 bases from V and 4 bases from J, leaving 3 bases between. The chain's CDR3 is CASSLLNQPQHF. For the CDR3, the DNA is TGTGCCAGCAGCTTACTTAATCAGCCCCAGCATTTT.

The CDR3 sequence: CTLLRDSGFF. The CDR3 DNA follows: TGCACCCTTCTTCGGGACAGTGGGTTCTTC. The chain combines TRBV20-1 with TRBJ2-1; 7 nucleotides match TRBD1. Germline V gives CDR1 DFQATT, CDR2 SNEGSKA (reference sequence). CDR3 length equals 10 residues.

The chain couples TRBV10-3 to TRBJ2-3; D possibly corresponds to TRBD2 (6 bases). Trimming left V 5 bases short and J 3 bases short, with 18 bases between. CDR1 ENHRY and CDR2 SYGVKD come from the germline V gene. The CDR3 spans 16 residues. The DNA of the CDR3 is TGTGCCATCAGTTACGAACCGGGACTTCAAACAGATACGCAGTATTTT. The encoded protein is CAISYEPGLQTDTQYF.

Notes on this clone: The same CDR3 also results from other DNA sequences found in this sample. The rearrangement uses TRBV18 and TRBJ1-2; TRBD1 is a possible D gene (5 bases). Trimming left V 3 bases short and J 4 bases short, with 12 bases between. Per the germline V gene, CDR1 is KGHSH and CDR2 is LQKENI. This CDR3 is 14 amino acids long. The CDR3 DNA is TGTGCCAGCTCACCCGGGACCGACCTCTATGGCTACACCTTC. This gives the protein CASSPGTDLYGYTF.

The V and J genes are TRBV6-5 and TRBJ1-6; D is ambiguous. This CDR3 comprises 13 residues. V gave up 6 bases and J gave up 8 bases, with 11 bases separating them. The V gene's germline CDR1 is MNHEY and CDR2 SVGAGI. The CDR3, as DNA: TGTGCCAGCAGCACTCTACCTCATTCACCCCTCCACTTT. It codes for CASSTLPHSPLHF.

This chain uses TRBV10-3 with TRBJ2-2; perhaps TRBD2 as D (7 bases). Germline V gives CDR1 ENHRY, CDR2 SYGVKD. The CDR3 covers 14 residues. V gave up 8 bases and J gave up 6 bases, with 16 bases separating them. The CDR3 loop reads CAIGGGAPSGELFF. CDR3 nucleotide sequence: TGTGCCATCGGTGGGGGGGCCCCGTCCGGGGAGCTGTTTTTT.

The chain has TRBV9 and TRBJ1-2; TRBD1 matches at 9 bases. V trimming: 4 bases; J trimming: 8 bases; junction bases outside the gene matches: 6. The CDR3 length is 13 residues. Germline V gene lookup returns CDR1 SGDLS and CDR2 YYNGEE. This CDR3 reads CASSPQGAGGYTF. CDR3 nucleotide sequence: TGTGCCAGCAGCCCACAGGGGGCGGGGGGCTACACCTTC.

The rearrangement links TRBV2 to TRBJ2-2; no firm D call. The germline V gene encodes CDR1 SNHLY and CDR2 FYNNEI. CDR3 size: 10 residues. Deletions cut 8 bases from V and 7 bases from J, with 5 bases between. The CDR3 DNA reads TGTGCCAGCGGTGGCGGGGAGCTGTTTTTT. It yields the protein CASGGGELFF.

V gene TRBV7-2 combines with J gene TRBJ1-1; D call uncertain. The CDR3 is made up of 12 amino acids. Germline V gives CDR1 SGHTA, CDR2 FQGNSA. Trimming cost V 4 bases and J 10 bases, with 13 bases left between them. CDR3 sequence (DNA): TGTGCCAGCAGCTCCTCCTTGAGAAGAGCTTTCTTT. Translated, it gives CASSSSLRRAFF.